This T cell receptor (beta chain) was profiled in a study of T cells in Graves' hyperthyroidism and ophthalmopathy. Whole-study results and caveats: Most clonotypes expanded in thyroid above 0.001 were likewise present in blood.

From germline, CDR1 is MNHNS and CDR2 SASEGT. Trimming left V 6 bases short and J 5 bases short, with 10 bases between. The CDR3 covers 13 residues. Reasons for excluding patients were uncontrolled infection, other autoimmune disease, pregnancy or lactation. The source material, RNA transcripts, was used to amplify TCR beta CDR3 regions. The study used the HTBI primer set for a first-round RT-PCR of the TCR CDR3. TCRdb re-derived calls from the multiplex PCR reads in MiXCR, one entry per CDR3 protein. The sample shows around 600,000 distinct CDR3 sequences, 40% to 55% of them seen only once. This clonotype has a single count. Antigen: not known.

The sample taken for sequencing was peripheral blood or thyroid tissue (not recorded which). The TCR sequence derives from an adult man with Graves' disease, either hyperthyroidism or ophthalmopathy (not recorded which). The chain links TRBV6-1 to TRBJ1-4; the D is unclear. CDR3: CASSLIINEKLFF. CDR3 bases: TGTGCCAGCAGCCTGATCATCAATGAAAAACTGTTTTTT.